This T cell receptor (beta chain) was recorded in a study of Graves' ophthalmopathy and Graves' hyperthyroidism. The TCR beta CDR3 regions underwent amplification from RNA transcripts. A first-round RT-PCR used HTBI primers, followed by a second-round multiplex PCR. MiXCR, applied by TCRdb to the multiplex PCR reads, yields one record per CDR3 protein. This table has approximately 700,000 distinct CDR3 sequences, around 40% appearing once. Ten or more counts support this clonotype. V lost 8 bases to trimming and J lost 2 bases, with 13 bases between them. The CDR3 sequence is 14 residues long. Fresh peripheral blood, 10 ml, was the PBMC source.

The chain combines TRBV12-3 or TRBV12-4 with TRBJ1-5, with a weak D call TRBD1 (5 bases). This sequence was found in an adult man with Graves' ophthalmopathy. The sample consisted of peripheral blood. CDR3 sequence: CASGRGGGNQPQHF. The CDR3 DNA follows: TGTGCCAGCGGGAGAGGAGGGGGCAATCAGCCCCAGCATTTT.